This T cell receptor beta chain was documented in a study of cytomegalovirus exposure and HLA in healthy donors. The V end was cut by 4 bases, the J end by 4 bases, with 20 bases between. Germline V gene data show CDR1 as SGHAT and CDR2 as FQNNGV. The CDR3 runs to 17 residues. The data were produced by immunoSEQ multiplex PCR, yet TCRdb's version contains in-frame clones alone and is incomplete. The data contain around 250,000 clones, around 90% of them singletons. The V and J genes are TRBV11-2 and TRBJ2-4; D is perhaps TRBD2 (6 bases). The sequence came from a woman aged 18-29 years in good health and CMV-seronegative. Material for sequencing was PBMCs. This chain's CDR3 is CASSSTPPGTGKNIQYF. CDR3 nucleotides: TGTGCCAGCAGCTCTACCCCCCCTGGGACTGGAAAAAACATTCAGTACTTC.